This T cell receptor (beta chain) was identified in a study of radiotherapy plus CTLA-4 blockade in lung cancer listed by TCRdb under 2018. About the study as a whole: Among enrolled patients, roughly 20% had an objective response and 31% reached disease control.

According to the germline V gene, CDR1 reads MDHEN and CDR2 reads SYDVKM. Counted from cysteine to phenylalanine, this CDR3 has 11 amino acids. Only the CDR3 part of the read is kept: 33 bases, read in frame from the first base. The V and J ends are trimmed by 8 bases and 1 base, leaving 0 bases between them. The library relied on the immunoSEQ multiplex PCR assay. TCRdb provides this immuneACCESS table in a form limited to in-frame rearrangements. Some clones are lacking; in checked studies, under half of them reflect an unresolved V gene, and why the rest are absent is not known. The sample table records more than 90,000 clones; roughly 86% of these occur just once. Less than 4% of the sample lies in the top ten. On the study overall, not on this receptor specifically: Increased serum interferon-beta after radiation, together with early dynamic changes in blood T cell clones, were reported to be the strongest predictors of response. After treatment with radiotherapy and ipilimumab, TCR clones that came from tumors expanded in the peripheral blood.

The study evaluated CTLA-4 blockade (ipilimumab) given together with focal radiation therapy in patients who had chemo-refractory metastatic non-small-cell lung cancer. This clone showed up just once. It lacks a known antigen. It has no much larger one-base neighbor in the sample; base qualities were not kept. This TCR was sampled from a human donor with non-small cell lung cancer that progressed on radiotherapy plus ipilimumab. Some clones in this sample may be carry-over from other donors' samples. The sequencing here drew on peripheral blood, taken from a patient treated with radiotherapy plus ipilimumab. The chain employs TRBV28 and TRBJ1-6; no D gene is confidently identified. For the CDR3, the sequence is CASSYNSPLHF. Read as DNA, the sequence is TGTGCCAGCTCCTATAATTCACCCCTCCACTTT. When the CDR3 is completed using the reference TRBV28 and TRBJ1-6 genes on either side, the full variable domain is DVKVTQSSRYLVKRTGEKVFLECVQDMDHENMFWYRQDPGLGLRLIYFSYDVKMKEKGDIPEGYSVSREKKERFSLILESASTNQTSMYLCASSYNSPLHFGNGTRLTVT.